These 30 T cell receptor beta chains came from one sample sequenced in a study of T cells in narcolepsy. Some clones are missing from TCRdb's copy, which holds only in-frame ones; the method was immunoSEQ multiplex PCR. The sample lists 24,000 or so clones, approximately 84% seen once, with 1.3% in the top ten. Sequencing used CD45RA- memory CD4+ T cells from PBMCs. The receptors shown here come from a human donor with narcolepsy.

J is TRBJ2-7 and V is TRBV9; 7 nucleotides match TRBD2. Germline trimming cut 0 bases from V and 7 bases from J; bases unmatched to any gene: 10. The germline CDR1 and CDR2 sequences are SGDLS and YYNGEE. CDR3 length: 15 residues. The CDR3 DNA follows: TGTGCCAGCAGCGTAGGGGGGGGGTCCGGCGGGGAGCAGTACTTC. Protein product: CASSVGGGSGGEQYF.

The chain uses TRBV6-5 and TRBJ2-1, with TRBD2 matching over 9 bases. Per germline, CDR1 MNHEY and CDR2 SVGAGI. The CDR3 has 11 amino acids. Trimming removed 5 bases from V and 10 bases from J; junction bases left unmatched: 0. The DNA of the CDR3 is TGTGCCAGCAGTGCGGGAGGGGAGCAGTTCTTC. It encodes CASSAGGEQFF.

The chain is built from TRBV7-3 and TRBJ2-5, with unresolved D. V lost 3 bases, J lost 5 bases, and 16 bases lay in between. This CDR3 spans 15 amino acids. In germline, CDR1 is SGHTA, CDR2 FQGTGA. CDR3 sequence: CASSFSEKGRETQYF. For the CDR3, the DNA is TGTGCCAGCAGCTTCTCCGAGAAAGGCCGGGAGACCCAGTACTTC. Full variable domain (outside the CDR3, taken from reference TRBV7-3 and TRBJ2-5): GAGVSQTPSNKVTEKGKYVELRCDPISGHTALYWYRQSLGQGPEFLIYFQGTGAADDSGLPNDRFFAVRPEGSVSTLKIQRTERGDSAVYLCASSFSEKGRETQYFGPGTRLLVL.

As concerns this clone: At one of its ends the junction is not consistent with the germline gene, which may arise from a read error. The chain links TRBV7-7 to TRBJ2-5, with TRBD2 as a possible D gene (5 bases). The CDR3 spans 14 residues. The germline V gene has CDR1 SSHAT and CDR2 FNYEAQ (reference sequence). The DNA of the CDR3 is TGTGCTAGCAGCCCGGGCGGGCCCCAAGAGACCCAGTACTTC. It translates to CASSPGGPQETQYF.

This clone came up once. The rearrangement uses TRBV5-1 and TRBJ1-5; possible D gene TRBD1, 5 bases. The CDR3 covers 15 residues. The germline V and J ends were trimmed by 0 bases and 4 bases, with 11 bases remaining between them. Germline CDR1 SGHRS, CDR2 YFSETQ. The CDR3 DNA reads as TGCGCCAGCAGCTTGGATGGGGCAGAAAATCAGCCCCAGCATTTT. Protein: CASSLDGAENQPQHF.

The chain links TRBV20-1 to TRBJ2-1; no clear D. Germline CDR1 DFQATT, CDR2 SNEGSKA (reference sequence). V was trimmed by 2 bases and J by 6 bases, leaving 2 bases between them. This CDR3 spans 10 amino acids. The CDR3 DNA sequence: TGCAGTGCTAGAACCAATGAGCAGTTCTTC. Translated, it gives CSARTNEQFF.

V is TRBV2 and J is TRBJ2-4; D uncertain. Between the trimmed V and J ends, which lost 3 bases and 1 base, there was a span of 7 bases. The V gene's germline CDR1 is SNHLY and CDR2 FYNNEI. The CDR3 contains 14 residues. The chain's CDR3 is CASSEGRAKNIQYF. In DNA, the CDR3 is TGTGCCAGCAGTGAGGGCAGGGCCAAAAACATTCAGTACTTC.

The CDR3 DNA reads as TGTGCCAGCAAAACGGACAACTACAATGAGCAGTTCTTC. It translates to CASKTDNYNEQFF. The J gene is TRBJ2-1, the V gene TRBV5-4, with TRBD1 as a possible D gene (5 bases). The CDR3 is 13 amino acids. Looked up from germline, CDR1 is SGHNT and CDR2 is YYREEE (reference sequence). Trimming removed 6 bases at V and 3 bases at J, with 10 bases between.

The gene calls are TRBV9 and TRBJ2-1, with 8 bases lining up with TRBD2. The CDR3 has 17 residues. After removal of 1 base from V and 0 bases from J, the junction contained 6 bases not matched to a gene. CDR1 SGDLS and CDR2 YYNGEE come from the germline V gene. The CDR3 sequence: CASSVSSSGYSYNEQFF. Written as DNA, the CDR3 is TGTGCCAGCAGCGTATCGTCTAGCGGGTACTCCTACAATGAGCAGTTCTTC.

The chain carries TRBV28 and TRBJ1-4; the match to TRBD1 covers 9 bases. This CDR3 has 20 amino acids. V dropped 4 bases and J dropped 3; count of bases not matched to a gene: 18. Germline V lookup: CDR1 MDHEN, CDR2 SYDVKM. The CDR3 region has the DNA TGTGCCAGCAGTTCCCTGGGGGGACAGGGTCTGGGGAGGGCTAATGAAAAACTGTTTTTT. This encodes CASSSLGGQGLGRANEKLFF.

Turning to this clone: At one of its ends the junction is not consistent with the germline gene, which may arise from a read error. V usage is TRBV7-8 and J usage is TRBJ2-3, with a possible D match to TRBD2 (5 bases). The CDR3 is 16 residues long. CDR1 and CDR2 (germline): SGHVS, FQNEAQ. CDR3 loop: CASRLGKRDSTDTQYF. CDR3 coding DNA: TGTGCCAGCAGATTAGGCAAACGGGATAGCACAGATACGCAGTATTTT.

The count of this clone is one. V is TRBV11-2 and J is TRBJ2-4; no clear D. With 0 bases removed from V and 9 bases from J, the gap between germline ends came to 12 bases. Germline V lookup: CDR1 SGHAT, CDR2 FQNNGV. CDR3 length: 14 amino acids. CDR3 in amino acids: CASSLERLTPIQYF. The CDR3 coding sequence is TGTGCCAGCAGCTTAGAGCGTTTGACACCCATTCAGTACTTC.

This clone showed up just a few times. Within the sample, other DNA sequences also encode this same CDR3. The chain links TRBV9 to TRBJ1-2, with D maybe TRBD1 (5 bases). The germline V and J ends were trimmed by 1 base and 2 bases, with 9 bases remaining between them. The CDR3 covers 14 residues. Germline lookup yields CDR1 SGDLS and CDR2 YYNGEE. Written as DNA, the CDR3 is TGTGCCAGCAGCGTATCTTCAGGGAACTATGGCTACACCTTC. Translating it yields CASSVSSGNYGYTF.

V gene TRBV7-2 combines with J gene TRBJ2-5; 10 nucleotides line up with TRBD2. The DNA matches TRBJ2-7 better at its end, which makes the J call doubtful. This CDR3 comprises 15 residues. Germline CDR1 is SGHTA and CDR2 is FQGNSA. In DNA, the CDR3 is TGTGCCAGCAGTACTAGCGGGAAAGCATCCTACGAGCAGTACTTC. It is translated as CASSTSGKASYEQYF.

CDR3 nucleotides: TGTGCCAGCAGCCTTCTAGCGGGCCGCTCCTACAATGAGCAGTTCTTC. Its translation is CASSLLAGRSYNEQFF. This chain uses TRBV7-9 with TRBJ2-1; TRBD2 aligns across 8 bases. The CDR3 is 16 residues long. V gave up 5 bases and J gave up 0 bases; unmatched junction bases: 6. The germline V gene encodes CDR1 SEHNR and CDR2 FQNEAQ (reference sequence). The full variable domain, with the rest looked up from reference TRBV7-9 and TRBJ2-1, is DTGVSQNPRHKITKRGQNVTFRCDPISEHNRLYWYRQTLGQGPEFLTYFQNEAQLEKSRLLSDRFSAERPKGSFSTLEIQRTEQGDSAMYLCASSLLAGRSYNEQFFGPGTRLTVL.

The chain combines TRBV29-1 with TRBJ2-1; the match to TRBD2 covers 9 bases. Per the germline V gene, CDR1 is SQVTM and CDR2 is ANQGSEA. The CDR3 runs 14 residues. The V gene end was trimmed by 7 bases and the J gene end by 0 bases; junction bases not matched to a gene: 4. Written as DNA, the CDR3 is TGCAGCGGGGAGCGGGAGGACTCCTACAATGAGCAGTTCTTC. This codes for CSGEREDSYNEQFF.

There are a few counts of this clone. The chain uses TRBV19 and TRBJ2-2; D gene ambiguous. Between the trimmed V and J ends, which lost 8 bases and 8 bases, there was a span of 6 bases. CDR3 length: 10 amino acids. Per the germline V gene, CDR1 is LNHDA and CDR2 is SQIVND (reference sequence). In DNA, the CDR3 is TGTGCCAGTGGGGTGGGGGAGCTGTTTTTT. It translates to CASGVGELFF.

The gene calls are TRBV28 and TRBJ1-4; 7 nucleotides align to TRBD1. Losses at the gene ends were 4 bases for V and 0 bases for J; bases not matched to a gene: 5. CDR3 size: 16 residues. CDR1 and CDR2 from the germline V gene are MDHEN and SYDVKM. This CDR3 is CASSSPRGATNEKLFF. The CDR3 nucleotides are TGTGCCAGCAGTTCCCCCAGGGGGGCAACTAATGAAAAACTGTTTTTT.

CDR3 region: CASSTSGTEQFF. The CDR3, as DNA: TGCGCCAGCAGTACTAGCGGGACTGAGCAGTTCTTC. The V and J genes are TRBV10-2 and TRBJ2-1, with 10 bases aligning to TRBD2. The CDR3 loop spans 12 amino acids. The junction had 1 base not matched to a gene; V was cut back by 5 bases and J by 9 bases. CDR1 is WSHSY and CDR2 is SAAADI in the germline V gene.

Remarks on this clone: The junction shows a germline mismatch at one end, possibly a read error. The gene calls are TRBV5-5 and TRBJ1-3; D is ambiguous. CDR1 and CDR2 from the germline V gene are SGHKS and YYEKEE (reference sequence). The CDR3 totals 13 residues. The CDR3 bases are TGTGCCAGCAGCTTTGACGGTGGAGACACCATATATTTT. As protein: CASSFDGGDTIYF.

The chain uses TRBV4-2 and TRBJ2-1; 8 nucleotides agree with TRBD2. The germline CDR1 and CDR2 sequences are LGHNA and YNFKEQ. The CDR3 has 19 residues. J gave up 4 bases and V 2 bases, and 16 bases lay outside the gene matches. CDR3 nucleotides: TGTGCCAGCAGCCAAAGGAGTCTCGGGGAACTAGCGGTTTACAATGAGCAGTTCTTC. Translation gives CASSQRSLGELAVYNEQFF.

V and J are TRBV7-2 and TRBJ2-2, with D maybe TRBD2 (6 bases). Germline lookup yields CDR1 SGHTA and CDR2 FQGNSA. The CDR3 has 15 residues. The V and J ends lost 3 bases and 4 bases respectively, with 12 bases between them. CDR3 in DNA: TGTGCCAGCAGCTTGGGACTGCTTATCACCGGGGAGCTGTTTTTT. Translating it yields CASSLGLLITGELFF.

The chain links TRBV7-3 to TRBJ2-3, with 7 bases that match TRBD1. V trimming: 7 bases; J trimming: 5 bases; junction bases outside the gene matches: 9. This CDR3 region has 14 residues. CDR1 is SGHTA and CDR2 is FQGTGA in the germline V gene. The CDR3 bases are TGTGCCAGCACCCCAGGGGGACCGGGAGATACGCAGTATTTT. Translating gives CASTPGGPGDTQYF.

This chain links TRBV10-3 with TRBJ2-7, with D unclear. Trimming removed 3 bases at V and 4 bases at J, with 10 bases between. Germline loops: CDR1 ENHRY, CDR2 SYGVKD. The CDR3 is 13 residues long. Written as DNA, the CDR3 is TGTGCCATCAGTGAAGACGGAGAGTACGAGCAGTACTTC. This encodes CAISEDGEYEQYF.

This rearrangement joins TRBV2 to TRBJ2-1, with D possibly TRBD2 on 5 matching bases. Trimming took off 3 bases at V and 4 bases at J, with 10 bases between the two ends. Germline loops: CDR1 SNHLY, CDR2 FYNNEI. The CDR3 spans 14 residues. The CDR3 spells CASSESGFYNEQFF. The DNA of the CDR3 is TGTGCCAGCAGTGAGAGCGGATTTTACAATGAGCAGTTCTTC.

V is TRBV6-6 and J is TRBJ2-7; a weak D match, TRBD2 (5 bases). Trimming took off 2 bases at V and 6 bases at J, with 11 bases between the two ends. CDR1 and CDR2 from the germline V gene are MNHNY and SVGAGI (reference sequence). CDR3 size: 13 residues. The CDR3 sequence: CASSYLTEGEQYF. In DNA, the CDR3 is TGTGCCAGCAGTTACCTAACTGAGGGCGAGCAGTACTTC.

This chain joins TRBV6-1 and TRBJ1-6; the D is unclear. Germline-derived CDR1 and CDR2 are MNHNS and SASEGT. The CDR3 length is 15 residues. Trimming removed 3 bases at V and 6 bases at J, with 12 bases between. The CDR3 DNA sequence: TGTGCCAGCAGTGATCGAGGAGGGCCTAATTCACCCCTCCACTTT. Its protein product is CASSDRGGPNSPLHF.

This clone was detected only a few times. The chain joins TRBV5-1 to TRBJ2-7, with D perhaps TRBD1 or TRBD2 (5 bases each). The germline gives CDR1 SGHRS, CDR2 YFSETQ. Deletions cut 4 bases from V and 0 bases from J, with 14 bases between. The CDR3 is made up of 15 amino acids. The CDR3 nucleotides read TGCGCCAGCAGCCGCGAGGGGACCCCCTCCTACGAGCAGTACTTC. It yields the protein CASSREGTPSYEQYF.

The chain is built from TRBV7-9 and TRBJ2-7; 7 bases fit TRBD1. The length of the CDR3 is 16 residues. Germline CDR1 SEHNR, CDR2 FQNEAQ (reference sequence). V lost 5 bases and J lost 2; bases outside the gene matches: 12. CDR3 residues: CASSETGRGPAYEQYF. The CDR3 nucleotides are TGTGCCAGCAGCGAGACAGGGCGTGGGCCTGCCTACGAGCAGTACTTC.

This chain connects TRBV29-1 to TRBJ2-7; 7 bases fit TRBD1. CDR3 length equals 10 residues. After removal of 6 bases from V and 5 bases from J, the junction contained 1 base not matched to a gene. Germline V lookup: CDR1 SQVTM, CDR2 ANQGSEA. CDR3 nucleotides: TGCAGCGTACAGGGGAACGAGCAGTACTTC. This codes for CSVQGNEQYF.